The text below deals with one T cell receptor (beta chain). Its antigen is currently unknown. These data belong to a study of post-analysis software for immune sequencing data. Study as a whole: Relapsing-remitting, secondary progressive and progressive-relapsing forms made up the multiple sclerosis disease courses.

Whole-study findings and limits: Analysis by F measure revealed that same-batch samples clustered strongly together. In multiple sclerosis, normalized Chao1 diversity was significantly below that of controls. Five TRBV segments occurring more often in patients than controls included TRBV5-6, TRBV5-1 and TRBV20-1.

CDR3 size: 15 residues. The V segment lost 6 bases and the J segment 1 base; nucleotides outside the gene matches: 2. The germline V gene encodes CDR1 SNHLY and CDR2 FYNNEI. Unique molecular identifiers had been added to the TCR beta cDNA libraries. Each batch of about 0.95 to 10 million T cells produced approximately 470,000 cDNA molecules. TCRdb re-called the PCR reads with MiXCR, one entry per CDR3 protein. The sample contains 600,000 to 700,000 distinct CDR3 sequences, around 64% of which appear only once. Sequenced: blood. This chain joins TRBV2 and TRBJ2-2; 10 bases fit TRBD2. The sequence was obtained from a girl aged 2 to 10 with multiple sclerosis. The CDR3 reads CASSGTSVNTGELFF. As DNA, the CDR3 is TGTGCCAGCAGCGGGACTAGCGTGAACACCGGGGAGCTGTTTTTT.